This T cell receptor (beta chain) was identified during a study of immune heterogeneity within non-small cell lung tumors. This CDR3 comprises 16 residues. The germline gives CDR1 MNHEY, CDR2 SVGAGI. Bulk tumor genomic DNA constituted the template, at approximately 600 ng per sample. Spaced far apart, several biopsies were taken from each primary tumor during surgery. Surgery that was curative in intent was performed on patients with untreated, newly diagnosed non-small cell lung cancer. For the TCR beta CDR3, multiplex PCR with 32 V and 13 J primers performed the amplification. TCRdb fed the multiplex PCR reads into MiXCR, producing one record per CDR3 protein. The data show approximately 9,800 distinct CDR3 sequences, 17% seen once. A word on this clonotype: At one boundary the junction diverges from the germline segment, which might be a read error.

The rearrangement joins TRBV6-5 to TRBJ1-6; 9 bases map to TRBD1. This receptor was taken from a man in his forties or fifties with non-small cell lung cancer. Material: lung tumor tissue. CDR3 residues: CVSSYADTGGESPLHF. In nucleotides, the CDR3 is TGTGTCAGCAGTTACGCGGATACAGGGGGCGAGTCACCCCTCCACTTT.